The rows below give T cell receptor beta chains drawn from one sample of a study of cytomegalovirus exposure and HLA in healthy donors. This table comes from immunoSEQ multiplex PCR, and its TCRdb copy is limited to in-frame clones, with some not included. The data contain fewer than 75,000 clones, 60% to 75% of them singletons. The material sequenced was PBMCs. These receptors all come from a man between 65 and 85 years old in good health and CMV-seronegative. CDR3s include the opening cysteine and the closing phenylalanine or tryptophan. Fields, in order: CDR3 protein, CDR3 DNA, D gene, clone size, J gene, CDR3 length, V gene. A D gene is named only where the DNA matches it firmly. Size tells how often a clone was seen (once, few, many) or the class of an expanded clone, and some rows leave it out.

cdr3_aa: CASNGEDREVDEQFF
cdr3_nt: TGTGCCAGCAACGGCGAGGACAGGGAAGTCGATGAGCAGTTCTTC
d_call: TRBD1
clone_size: once
j_call: TRBJ2-1
cdr3_length: 15
v_call: TRBV6-5

cdr3_aa: CASSPRTGTQETQYF
cdr3_nt: TGTGCCAGCTCACCTAGGACAGGGACCCAAGAGACCCAGTACTTC
d_call: TRBD1
clone_size: -
j_call: TRBJ2-5
cdr3_length: 15
v_call: TRBV18

cdr3_aa: CASSSAHGGPPDTQYF
cdr3_nt: TGTGCCAGCAGTTCTGCGCACGGGGGGCCCCCAGATACGCAGTATTTT
d_call: -
clone_size: -
j_call: TRBJ2-3
cdr3_length: 16
v_call: TRBV7-6

cdr3_aa: CASSENGGSHGETQYF
cdr3_nt: TGTGCCAGCAGTGAAAATGGAGGGTCCCACGGGGAGACCCAGTACTTC
d_call: -
clone_size: -
j_call: TRBJ2-5
cdr3_length: 16
v_call: TRBV6-1

cdr3_aa: CASSQVTSLSEQYF
cdr3_nt: TGCGCCAGCAGCCAAGTTACTAGCCTCTCCGAGCAGTACTTC
d_call: -
clone_size: -
j_call: TRBJ2-7
cdr3_length: 14
v_call: TRBV4-1

cdr3_aa: CASSLELQSGYTF
cdr3_nt: TGTGCCAGCAGCTTAGAACTACAAAGTGGCTACACCTTC
d_call: -
clone_size: -
j_call: TRBJ1-2
cdr3_length: 13
v_call: TRBV7-2

cdr3_aa: CASSTRQGAIGGYTF
cdr3_nt: TGTGCCAGCAGCACTCGACAGGGGGCAATAGGTGGCTACACCTTC
d_call: TRBD1
clone_size: few
j_call: TRBJ1-2
cdr3_length: 15
v_call: TRBV7-2

cdr3_aa: CASGNGAYEQYF
cdr3_nt: TGTGCCAGTGGAAATGGAGCCTACGAGCAGTACTTC
d_call: -
clone_size: few
j_call: TRBJ2-7
cdr3_length: 12
v_call: TRBV6-5

cdr3_aa: CASSVSQGTYEQYF
cdr3_nt: TGTGCCAGCTCTGTGTCCCAGGGAACCTACGAGCAGTACTTC
d_call: -
clone_size: -
j_call: TRBJ2-7
cdr3_length: 14
v_call: TRBV18

cdr3_aa: CASVRRAGEAFF
cdr3_nt: TGTGCCAGCGTCCGTCGCGCGGGTGAAGCTTTCTTT
d_call: -
clone_size: -
j_call: TRBJ1-1
cdr3_length: 12
v_call: TRBV7-9

cdr3_aa: CASSLLDVSHEQYF
cdr3_nt: TGTGCCAGCAGTTTATTAGATGTGTCCCACGAGCAGTACTTC
d_call: -
clone_size: -
j_call: TRBJ2-7
cdr3_length: 14
v_call: TRBV27

cdr3_aa: CASSDWQGVSYEQYF
cdr3_nt: TGTGCCAGCAGTGATTGGCAGGGGGTCTCCTACGAGCAGTACTTC
d_call: TRBD1
clone_size: -
j_call: TRBJ2-7
cdr3_length: 15
v_call: TRBV2

cdr3_aa: CASSLEGAGYGYTF
cdr3_nt: TGTGCCAGCAGCTTGGAGGGGGCAGGCTATGGCTACACCTTC
d_call: TRBD1
clone_size: once
j_call: TRBJ1-2
cdr3_length: 14
v_call: TRBV7-9

cdr3_aa: CASSLQGILTNTEAFF
cdr3_nt: TGCGCCAGCAGCTTACAGGGAATTTTGACGAACACTGAAGCTTTCTTT
d_call: -
clone_size: few
j_call: TRBJ1-1
cdr3_length: 16
v_call: TRBV5-1

cdr3_aa: CSADRNTEAFF
cdr3_nt: TGCAGCGCGGACAGAAACACTGAAGCTTTCTTT
d_call: -
clone_size: -
j_call: TRBJ1-1
cdr3_length: 11
v_call: TRBV29-1

cdr3_aa: CASSGTSGSGELFF
cdr3_nt: TGTGCCAGCAGCGGGACTAGCGGGTCCGGGGAGCTGTTTTTT
d_call: TRBD2
clone_size: -
j_call: TRBJ2-2
cdr3_length: 14
v_call: TRBV27

cdr3_aa: CAGWDRNNYGYTF
cdr3_nt: TGTGCCGGTTGGGACAGGAATAACTATGGCTACACCTTC
d_call: TRBD1
clone_size: -
j_call: TRBJ1-2
cdr3_length: 13
v_call: TRBV28

cdr3_aa: CASSPGAGTDTQYF
cdr3_nt: TGTGCCAGCAGTCCTGGGGCTGGCACAGATACGCAGTATTTT
d_call: -
clone_size: -
j_call: TRBJ2-3
cdr3_length: 14
v_call: TRBV6-1

cdr3_aa: CASSYLTGTGGEKLFF
cdr3_nt: TGTGCCAGCAGTTACTTGACCGGGACAGGGGGTGAAAAACTGTTTTTT
d_call: TRBD1
clone_size: -
j_call: TRBJ1-4
cdr3_length: 16
v_call: TRBV6-6

cdr3_aa: CASSLGGGERSGYTF
cdr3_nt: TGCGCCAGCAGCTTGGGCGGAGGGGAGAGATCGGGCTACACCTTC
d_call: -
clone_size: few
j_call: TRBJ1-2
cdr3_length: 15
v_call: TRBV5-1

cdr3_aa: CASSRGPTSGRYEQYF
cdr3_nt: TGTGCCAGCTCACGGGGACCGACTAGCGGGAGGTACGAGCAGTACTTC
d_call: TRBD2
clone_size: -
j_call: TRBJ2-7
cdr3_length: 16
v_call: TRBV18

cdr3_aa: CAVRLAGTHGPYF
cdr3_nt: TGTGCCGTCAGACTAGCGGGAACACATGGGCCGTACTTC
d_call: TRBD2
clone_size: once
j_call: TRBJ2-7
cdr3_length: 13
v_call: TRBV10-3

cdr3_aa: CASQGLNSNQPQHF
cdr3_nt: TGTGCCAGCCAAGGACTAAATAGCAATCAGCCCCAGCATTTT
d_call: -
clone_size: -
j_call: TRBJ1-5
cdr3_length: 14
v_call: TRBV2

cdr3_aa: CASSLTSGRPGNTQYF
cdr3_nt: TGTGCCAGCAGCTTAACTAGCGGGAGACCCGGGAATACGCAGTATTTT
d_call: TRBD2
clone_size: -
j_call: TRBJ2-3
cdr3_length: 16
v_call: TRBV7-7

cdr3_aa: CASSQEWQGAVDTQYF
cdr3_nt: TGCGCCAGCAGCCAAGAGTGGCAGGGGGCTGTAGATACGCAGTATTTT
d_call: TRBD1
clone_size: -
j_call: TRBJ2-3
cdr3_length: 16
v_call: TRBV4-1

cdr3_aa: CASSLEGRWNTEAFF
cdr3_nt: TGTGCCAGCAGCTTAGAGGGCAGGTGGAACACTGAAGCTTTCTTT
d_call: -
clone_size: -
j_call: TRBJ1-1
cdr3_length: 15
v_call: TRBV11-2

cdr3_aa: CSVEFSGLAGGGLGELFF
cdr3_nt: TGCAGCGTTGAGTTCTCGGGACTAGCGGGAGGCGGTTTGGGGGAGCTGTTTTTT
d_call: TRBD2
clone_size: -
j_call: TRBJ2-2
cdr3_length: 18
v_call: TRBV29-1

cdr3_aa: CASSARLVETQYF
cdr3_nt: TGTGCCAGCAGTGCGAGACTAGTGGAGACCCAGTACTTC
d_call: -
clone_size: -
j_call: TRBJ2-5
cdr3_length: 13
v_call: TRBV6-5

cdr3_aa: CASSGSGQELSYEQYF
cdr3_nt: TGTGCCAGCAGCGGGTCCGGACAGGAGCTTTCCTACGAGCAGTACTTC
d_call: TRBD1
clone_size: -
j_call: TRBJ2-7
cdr3_length: 16
v_call: TRBV5-4

cdr3_aa: CASSPKPTSGGQDIQYF
cdr3_nt: TGTGCCAGCTCACCAAAACCAACTAGCGGGGGACAGGACATTCAGTACTTC
d_call: TRBD2
clone_size: -
j_call: TRBJ2-4
cdr3_length: 17
v_call: TRBV18

cdr3_aa: CASSRGLSSYEQYF
cdr3_nt: TGTGCCAGCAGCCGCGGTCTAAGCTCCTACGAGCAGTACTTC
d_call: -
clone_size: once
j_call: TRBJ2-7
cdr3_length: 14
v_call: TRBV9

cdr3_aa: CASSPGQGFYNEQFF
cdr3_nt: TGCGCCAGCAGCCCAGGACAGGGATTTTACAATGAGCAGTTCTTC
d_call: TRBD1
clone_size: once
j_call: TRBJ2-1
cdr3_length: 15
v_call: TRBV5-1

cdr3_aa: CAWSVAVNTEAFF
cdr3_nt: TGTGCCTGGAGTGTAGCGGTGAACACTGAAGCTTTCTTT
d_call: -
clone_size: -
j_call: TRBJ1-1
cdr3_length: 13
v_call: TRBV30

cdr3_aa: CASSSQGGTEAFF
cdr3_nt: TGCGCCAGCAGCTCCCAGGGGGGCACTGAAGCTTTCTTT
d_call: TRBD1
clone_size: -
j_call: TRBJ1-1
cdr3_length: 13
v_call: TRBV5-1

cdr3_aa: CASSLGPGRGALSGYTF
cdr3_nt: TGTGCCAGCAGCCTTGGGCCTGGGCGGGGGGCTCTAAGCGGCTACACCTTC
d_call: -
clone_size: -
j_call: TRBJ1-2
cdr3_length: 17
v_call: TRBV13

cdr3_aa: CASRGIAWEQYF
cdr3_nt: TGCGCCTCGCGGGGGATAGCGTGGGAGCAGTACTTC
d_call: TRBD2
clone_size: -
j_call: TRBJ2-7
cdr3_length: 12
v_call: TRBV4-3

cdr3_aa: CASGLGGGARGKTGELFF
cdr3_nt: TGTGCTAGTGGTTTAGGAGGGGGCGCGAGGGGAAAAACCGGGGAGCTGTTTTTT
d_call: -
clone_size: -
j_call: TRBJ2-2
cdr3_length: 18
v_call: TRBV12-5

cdr3_aa: CASSYGGGREQFF
cdr3_nt: TGTGCCAGCAGCTACGGGGGGGGGCGTGAGCAGTTCTTC
d_call: TRBD2
clone_size: -
j_call: TRBJ2-1
cdr3_length: 13
v_call: TRBV7-2

cdr3_aa: CASSLGGGRIQETQYF
cdr3_nt: TGTGCCAGCAGCTTAGGGGGAGGCAGAATACAAGAGACCCAGTACTTC
d_call: -
clone_size: -
j_call: TRBJ2-5
cdr3_length: 16
v_call: TRBV7-2

cdr3_aa: CASSLNKYNEQFF
cdr3_nt: TGCGCCAGCAGCCTCAACAAGTACAATGAGCAGTTCTTC
d_call: -
clone_size: -
j_call: TRBJ2-1
cdr3_length: 13
v_call: TRBV4-3

cdr3_aa: CASSIELYKNIQYF
cdr3_nt: TGTGCCAGTAGTATAGAATTGTACAAAAACATTCAGTACTTC
d_call: -
clone_size: -
j_call: TRBJ2-4
cdr3_length: 14
v_call: TRBV19

cdr3_aa: CASRTGEAIQYF
cdr3_nt: TGTGCCAGCAGGACAGGGGAGGCCATTCAGTACTTC
d_call: TRBD1
clone_size: -
j_call: TRBJ2-4
cdr3_length: 12
v_call: TRBV6-6